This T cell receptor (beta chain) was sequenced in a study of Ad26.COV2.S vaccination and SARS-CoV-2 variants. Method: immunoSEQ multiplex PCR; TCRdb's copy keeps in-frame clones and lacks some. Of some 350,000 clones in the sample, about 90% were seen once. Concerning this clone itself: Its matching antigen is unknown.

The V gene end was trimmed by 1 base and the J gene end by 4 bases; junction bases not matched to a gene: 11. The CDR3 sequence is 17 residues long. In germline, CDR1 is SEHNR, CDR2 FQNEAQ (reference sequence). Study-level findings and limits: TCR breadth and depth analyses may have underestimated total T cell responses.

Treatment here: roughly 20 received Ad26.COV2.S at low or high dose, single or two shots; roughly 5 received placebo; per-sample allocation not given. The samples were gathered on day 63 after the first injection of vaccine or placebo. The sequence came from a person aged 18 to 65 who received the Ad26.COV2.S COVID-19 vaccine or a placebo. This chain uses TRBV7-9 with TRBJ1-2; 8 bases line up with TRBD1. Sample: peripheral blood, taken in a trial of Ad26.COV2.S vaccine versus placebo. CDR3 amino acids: CASSLVGTGHKVYGYTF. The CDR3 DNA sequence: TGTGCCAGCAGCTTAGTCGGGACAGGCCACAAAGTCTATGGCTACACCTTC. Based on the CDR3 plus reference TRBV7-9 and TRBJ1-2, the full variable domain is DTGVSQNPRHKITKRGQNVTFRCDPISEHNRLYWYRQTLGQGPEFLTYFQNEAQLEKSRLLSDRFSAERPKGSFSTLEIQRTEQGDSAMYLCASSLVGTGHKVYGYTFGSGTRLTVV.